Listed here are 2 T cell receptor beta chains from one sample, sequenced in a study of T cells after yellow fever vaccination. MiXCR, run by TCRdb on the 5' RACE reads, gives a single entry per CDR3 protein. Altogether a few hundred thousand distinct CDR3 sequences are present, approximately 8% being singletons, with the ten largest covering about 3.7%. The sequences come from CD4+ T cells sorted from PBMCs, collected 5 days after the yellow fever booster vaccination. Source of these receptors: a man between 18 and 35 years old who received the YFV17D yellow fever vaccine.

This clonotype was detected a few times. The chain has TRBV7-2 and TRBJ1-1; a possible D gene is TRBD1 (6 bases). Trimming cost V 3 bases and J 3 bases, with 11 bases left between them. The CDR3 consists of 14 residues. CDR1 is SGHTA and CDR2 is FQGNSA in the germline V gene. In DNA form, the CDR3 reads TGTGCCAGCAGCTTCCAGGGGTGGGACACTGAAGCTTTCTTT. Its protein product is CASSFQGWDTEAFF.

This clonotype was seen repeatedly, ten times or more. The chain combines TRBV7-9 with TRBJ2-2, with D unclear. The CDR3 extends over 12 amino acids. In germline, CDR1 is SEHNR, CDR2 FQNEAQ (reference sequence). The V end was cut by 3 bases, the J end by 4 bases, with 3 bases between. DNA of the CDR3: TGTGCCAGCAGCTTGTCCACCGGGGAGCTGTTTTTT. This translates into CASSLSTGELFF.